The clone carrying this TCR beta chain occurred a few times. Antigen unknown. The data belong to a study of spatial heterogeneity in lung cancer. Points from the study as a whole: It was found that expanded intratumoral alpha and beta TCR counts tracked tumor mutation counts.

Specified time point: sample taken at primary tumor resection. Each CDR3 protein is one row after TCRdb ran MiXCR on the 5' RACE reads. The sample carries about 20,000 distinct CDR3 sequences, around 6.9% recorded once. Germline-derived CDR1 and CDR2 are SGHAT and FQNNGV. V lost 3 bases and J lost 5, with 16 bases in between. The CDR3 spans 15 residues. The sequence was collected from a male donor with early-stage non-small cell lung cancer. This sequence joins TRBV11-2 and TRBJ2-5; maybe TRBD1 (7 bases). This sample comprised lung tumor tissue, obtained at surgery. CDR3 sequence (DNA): TGTGCCAGCAGCTTGGGCAGGGGGGATTCGGAGACCCAGTACTTC. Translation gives CASSLGRGDSETQYF.